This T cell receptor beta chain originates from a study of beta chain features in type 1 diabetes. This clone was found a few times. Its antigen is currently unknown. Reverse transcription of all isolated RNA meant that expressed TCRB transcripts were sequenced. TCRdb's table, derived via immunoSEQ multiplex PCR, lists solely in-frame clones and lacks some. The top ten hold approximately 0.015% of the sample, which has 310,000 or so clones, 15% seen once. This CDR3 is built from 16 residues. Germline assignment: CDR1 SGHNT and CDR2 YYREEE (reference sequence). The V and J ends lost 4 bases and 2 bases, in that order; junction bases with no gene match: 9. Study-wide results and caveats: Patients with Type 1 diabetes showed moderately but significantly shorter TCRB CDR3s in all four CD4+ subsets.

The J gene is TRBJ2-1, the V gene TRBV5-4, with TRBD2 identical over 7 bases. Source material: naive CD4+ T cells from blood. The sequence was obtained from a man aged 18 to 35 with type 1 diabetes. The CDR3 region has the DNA TGTGCCAGCAGCCACACTAGCGCCAAACCCTACAATGAGCAGTTCTTC. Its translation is CASSHTSAKPYNEQFF.